These 17 T cell receptor beta chains came from one sample sequenced in a study of beta chain features in type 1 diabetes. cDNA synthesis used the whole RNA isolate, giving expressed TCRB sequences. The method was immunoSEQ multiplex PCR; TCRdb's version includes in-frame clones alone and lacks a portion of them. In the table there are 400,000 to 500,000 clones, roughly 14% of which are singletons. Input material: naive CD4+ T cells from blood. All receptors derive from a man aged 25-45 years in good health.

This clone was counted only a few times. The chain employs TRBV5-1 and TRBJ2-2, with D possibly being TRBD1 or TRBD2 (6 bases each). Germline loops: CDR1 SGHRS, CDR2 YFSETQ. Trimming stripped 8 bases from V and 4 bases from J, with 18 bases between. The CDR3 spans 15 residues. In DNA, the CDR3 is TGCGCCAGTCAGTCACGGGGGCGAGGCACCGGGGAGCTGTTTTTT. Protein sequence: CASQSRGRGTGELFF.

A single count supports this clone. The chain employs TRBV2 and TRBJ2-5, with 9 bases fitting TRBD1. The tail of the sequence fits TRBJ2-7 better, so the J call may be wrong. The CDR3 is 13 amino acids. CDR1 is SNHLY and CDR2 is FYNNEI in the germline V gene. The CDR3 loop reads CASKDRGLGEQYF. The CDR3 DNA sequence: TGTGCCAGCAAGGACAGGGGTCTCGGCGAGCAGTACTTC.

This clone was seen a handful of times. The chain uses TRBV2 and TRBJ1-6; the D is unclear. V was clipped by 2 bases and J by 8 bases, with 13 bases between them. The germline CDR1 and CDR2 sequences are SNHLY and FYNNEI. The CDR3 contains 15 residues. CDR3 sequence reads: CASSETRGSYSPLHF. DNA of the CDR3: TGTGCCAGCAGTGAAACACGTGGGTCCTATTCACCCCTCCACTTT.

This clone was observed a few times. The chain carries TRBV25-1 and TRBJ1-1, with D perhaps matching TRBD1 (5 bases). The CDR3 has 15 amino acids. The ends were cut back, 1 base at V and 4 bases at J, with 13 bases in the middle. Germline-derived CDR1 and CDR2 are MGHDK and SYGVNS. The CDR3, as DNA: TGTGCCAGCAGTGAATTTGGTAGGGGTGGCACTGAAGCTTTCTTT. Translation gives CASSEFGRGGTEAFF.

This clone was counted ten times or more. The chain uses TRBV29-1 and TRBJ2-4; TRBD1 agrees at 8 bases. Germline loops: CDR1 SQVTM, CDR2 ANQGSEA. V shed 4 bases, J shed 6 bases, and the junction held 8 bases outside the gene matches. The CDR3 is made up of 14 amino acids. CDR3 bases: TGCAGCGTTGCCCGGACAGGGTCGCGAAACATTCAGTACTTC. It encodes CSVARTGSRNIQYF.

DNA of the CDR3: TGTGCCAGCAGTGAGGACAGGGCGACCAAAAACATTCAGTACTTC. Its translation: CASSEDRATKNIQYF. The rearrangement joins TRBV2 to TRBJ2-4; 8 bases match TRBD1. This CDR3 spans 15 amino acids. The germline gives CDR1 SNHLY, CDR2 FYNNEI. J gave up 2 bases and V 3 bases, and 3 bases lay outside the gene matches.

This rearrangement joins TRBV5-1 to TRBJ2-3; perhaps TRBD2 as D (5 bases). In germline, CDR1 is SGHRS, CDR2 YFSETQ. The germline V and J ends were trimmed by 7 bases and 4 bases, with 19 bases remaining between them. The CDR3 is 15 residues long. CDR3 bases: TGCGCCAGCCGCCTCGGCGGACTTGTGCCAGATACGCAGTATTTT. Translated: CASRLGGLVPDTQYF.

This clone was detected a few times. The J gene is TRBJ2-5, the V gene TRBV5-1; 8 positions match TRBD2. CDR1 is SGHRS and CDR2 is YFSETQ in the germline V gene. The V gene end was trimmed by 9 bases and the J gene end by 5 bases; junction bases not matched to a gene: 15. The CDR3 has 15 residues. The CDR3 nucleotides read TGCGCCACAGGAGCAAGGAGCGGGAGTTATGAGACCCAGTACTTC. It yields the protein CATGARSGSYETQYF. Combining the CDR3 with reference TRBV5-1 and TRBJ2-5 gives the whole variable domain KAGVTQTPRYLIKTRGQQVTLSCSPISGHRSVSWYQQTPGQGLQFLFEYFSETQRNKGNFPGRFSGRQFSNSRSEMNVSTLELGDSALYLCATGARSGSYETQYFGPGTRLLVL.

V usage is TRBV9 and J usage is TRBJ1-6, with D unresolved. In germline, CDR1 is SGDLS, CDR2 YYNGEE. The CDR3 contains 14 residues. Deletions cut 0 bases from V and 10 bases from J, with 11 bases between. In DNA, the CDR3 is TGTGCCAGCAGCGTAGGGGGTGGGAGATCACCCCTCCACTTT. Protein: CASSVGGGRSPLHF.

The chain carries TRBV7-2 and TRBJ2-7; 10 bases match TRBD2. The CDR3 contains 18 residues. With V trimmed by 4 bases and J by 0 bases, 12 bases remained unmatched. Germline V gene sequence: CDR1 SGHTA, CDR2 FQGNSA. The CDR3 DNA sequence: TGTGCCAGCAGCTACGAGTGGTCTAGCGGGGGACCCTCCTACGAGCAGTACGTC. It is translated as CASSYEWSSGGPSYEQYV.

This clone occurred a few times. The chain joins TRBV2 to TRBJ1-4, with a tentative D call TRBD1 (5 bases). The CDR3 has 15 residues. Trimming stripped 6 bases from V and 3 bases from J, with 14 bases between. Germline V CDR1 and CDR2: SNHLY, FYNNEI. The CDR3 DNA reads TGTGCCAGCAGCCCAGGGCAAGTTTCTAATGAAAAACTGTTTTTT. Protein sequence: CASSPGQVSNEKLFF.

The CDR3 DNA follows: TGTGCCAGCAGCTCGAGAGCTAGGAGCTCCTACGAGCAGTACTTC. It translates to CASSSRARSSYEQYF. This chain uses TRBV7-2 with TRBJ2-7, with D unclear. The CDR3 has 15 residues. CDR1 is SGHTA and CDR2 is FQGNSA in the germline V gene. V was shortened by 4 bases and J by 0 bases, with 13 bases between the two germline ends. Full variable domain (rest looked up from reference TRBV7-2 and TRBJ2-7): GAGVSQSPSNKVTEKGKDVELRCDPISGHTALYWYRQSLGQGLEFLIYFQGNSAPDKSGLPSDRFSAERTGGSVSTLTIQRTQQEDSAVYLCASSSRARSSYEQYFGPGTRLTVT.

The genes are TRBV9 and TRBJ2-5, with no clear D. The CDR3 contains 12 residues. Germline V gene data show CDR1 as SGDLS and CDR2 as YYNGEE. V was shortened by 4 bases and J by 6 bases, with 10 bases between the two germline ends. The CDR3 sequence: CASSIRVKTQYF. Here the CDR3 DNA reads TGTGCCAGCAGCATCAGAGTGAAGACCCAGTACTTC.

V and J are TRBV4-1 and TRBJ2-3, with a possible D match to TRBD2 (7 bases). Trimming cost V 7 bases and J 2 bases, with 19 bases left between them. This CDR3 spans 16 amino acids. Per germline, CDR1 MGHRA and CDR2 YSYEKL. Written as DNA, the CDR3 is TGCGCCAGCACCCACGCTGCGGGGGCGAACACAGATACGCAGTATTTT. This encodes CASTHAAGANTDTQYF.

This clone showed up just a few times. The gene calls are TRBV2 and TRBJ1-6; unclear D gene. V lost 7 bases to trimming and J lost 6 bases, with 10 bases between them. This CDR3 comprises 13 residues. CDR1 and CDR2 from the germline V gene are SNHLY and FYNNEI. CDR3 region: CASTIGSNSPLHF. The CDR3 coding sequence is TGTGCCAGCACAATCGGAAGTAATTCACCCCTCCACTTT.

This clone showed up many times. V and J are TRBV29-1 and TRBJ2-1, with TRBD2 identical over 13 bases. The ends lost 7 bases at V and 4 bases at J; junction bases unmatched: 7. There are 15 residues in the CDR3. Germline-derived CDR1 and CDR2 are SQVTM and ANQGSEA. This chain's CDR3 is CSARTSGSGYNEQFF. The CDR3 DNA sequence: TGCAGCGCCCGGACTAGCGGGAGCGGGTACAATGAGCAGTTCTTC.

This clone has only a few counts. This chain links TRBV7-2 with TRBJ2-7; TRBD2 might be the D (6 bases). Germline loops: CDR1 SGHTA, CDR2 FQGNSA. CDR3 length equals 15 residues. Trimming pared 2 bases from V and 4 bases from J, leaving 15 bases between. The CDR3 DNA reads TGTGCCAGCAGCTTAAGCGGGCAGGAGAGGTACGAGCAGTACTTC. Protein sequence: CASSLSGQERYEQYF.